This T cell receptor (beta chain) was captured by sequencing in a study of T cell repertoires in cytomegalovirus infection. In the study overall: Selected CMV epitopes included recently identified HLA-C-restricted ones as well as well-studied HLA-B-restricted ones. CMV infection plus the matching HLA type was flagged by public TCR beta signatures.

MiXCR was run by TCRdb on the reads, yielding one entry per CDR3 protein. The top ten clones hold around 15% of a sample with about a million distinct CDR3 sequences, less than 35% of them seen once. Overall study results and limits: In two of eight donors, the top clonotype was HLA-C-restricted CMV-specific.

Per germline, CDR1 SGHVS and CDR2 FQNEAQ. The CDR3 length is 19 residues. After removal of 4 bases from V and 1 base from J, the junction contained 8 bases not matched to a gene. This clonotype was detected many times. The antigen remains unidentified. This chain links TRBV7-8 with TRBJ2-3; 16 bases fit TRBD2. The sequencing used cultured CD8+ T cells from PBMCs, collected from culture after CMV antigen stimulation. The clonotype originates from a human donor in good health (CMV status not recorded). Some clones in this sample may be carry-over from other donors' samples. The CDR3 loop is CASSSPGTSGGVGTDTQYF. CDR3 bases: TGTGCCAGCAGCTCCCCCGGGACTAGCGGGGGGGTTGGCACAGATACGCAGTATTTT. Supplemented by reference TRBV7-8 and TRBJ2-3, the full variable domain reads GAGVSQSPRYKVAKRGQDVALRCDPISGHVSLFWYQQALGQGPEFLTYFQNEAQLDKSGLPSDRFFAERPEGSVSTLKIQRTQQEDSAVYLCASSSPGTSGGVGTDTQYFGPGTRLTVL.